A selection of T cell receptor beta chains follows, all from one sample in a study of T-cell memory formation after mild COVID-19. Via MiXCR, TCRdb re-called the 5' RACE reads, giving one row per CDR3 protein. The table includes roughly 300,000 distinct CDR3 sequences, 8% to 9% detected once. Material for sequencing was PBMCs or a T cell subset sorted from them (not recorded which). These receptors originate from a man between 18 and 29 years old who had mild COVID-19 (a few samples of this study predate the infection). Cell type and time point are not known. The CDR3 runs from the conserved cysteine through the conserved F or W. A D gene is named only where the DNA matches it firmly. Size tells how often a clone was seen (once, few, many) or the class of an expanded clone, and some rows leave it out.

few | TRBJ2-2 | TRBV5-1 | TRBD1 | TGCGCCAGCAGCGTACAGGGGCCCGGGGAGCTGTTTTTT | CASSVQGPGELFF
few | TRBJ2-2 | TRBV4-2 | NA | TGTGCCAGCAGCCAAGATTATTGGGCGGAAGACACCGGGGAGCTGTTTTTT | CASSQDYWAEDTGELFF
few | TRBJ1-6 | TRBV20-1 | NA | TGCAGTGCTGGAAACCCCGACCGTAATTCACCCCTCCACTTT | CSAGNPDRNSPLHF
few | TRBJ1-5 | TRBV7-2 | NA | TGTGCCAGCAGCTTATCCAGTCTTAGCAATCAGCCCCAGCATTTT | CASSLSSLSNQPQHF
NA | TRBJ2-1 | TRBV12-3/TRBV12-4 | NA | TGTGCCAGCAGTCCAGATGATCGGGGACCGACTGAGCAGTTCTTC | CASSPDDRGPTEQFF
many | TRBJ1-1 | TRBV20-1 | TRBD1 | TGCAGTGCACGACAGGGGGGAACTGAAGCTTTCTTT | CSARQGGTEAFF
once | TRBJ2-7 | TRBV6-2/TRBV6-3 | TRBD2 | TGTGCCAGCAGCATGGTAGCGGGCTCCTACGAGCAGTACTTC | CASSMVAGSYEQYF
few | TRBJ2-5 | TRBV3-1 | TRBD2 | TGTGCCAGCAGCCAAGGGGCGGGACTAGCAGGAGAGACCCAGTACTTC | CASSQGAGLAGETQYF
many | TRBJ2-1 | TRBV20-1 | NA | TGCAGTGCTGAGGGATACAATGAGCAGTTCTTC | CSAEGYNEQFF
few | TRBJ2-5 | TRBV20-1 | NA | TGCAGTGCTGTCCCGGGGCAGGGGGGGCAAGAGACCCAGTACTTC | CSAVPGQGGQETQYF
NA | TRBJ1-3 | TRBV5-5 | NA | TGTGCCAGCAGCTTGGTTTCGGTGCCATCCTCTGGAAACACCATATATTTT | CASSLVSVPSSGNTIYF
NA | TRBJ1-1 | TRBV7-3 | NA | TGTGCCAGCAGCTTTACAAGGAACACTGAAGCTTTCTTT | CASSFTRNTEAFF
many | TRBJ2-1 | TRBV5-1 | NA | TGCGCCAGCAGCTTGGCGGTCCTCGGGGACAATGAGCAGTTCTTC | CASSLAVLGDNEQFF
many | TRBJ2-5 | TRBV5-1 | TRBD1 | TGCGCCAGCAGCTTGCGCCGGACAGGGCCTAGGCCGGAGTACTTC | CASSLRRTGPRPEYF
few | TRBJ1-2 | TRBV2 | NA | TGTGCCAGCAGGCCCAGGGGACGTGGCTACACCTTC | CASRPRGRGYTF
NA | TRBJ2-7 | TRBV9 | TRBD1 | TGTGCCAGCAGTGTCGAAGGGGGGACAGGGGGATACGAGCAGTACTTC | CASSVEGGTGGYEQYF
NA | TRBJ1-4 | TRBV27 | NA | TGTGCCAGCAGTTTAAGAGGGGCTGGGGAAAAACTGTTTTTT | CASSLRGAGEKLFF
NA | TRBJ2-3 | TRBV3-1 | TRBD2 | TGTGCCAGCAGCCAGGGACTAGCGGGGGGGTCAGATACGCAGTATTTT | CASSQGLAGGSDTQYF
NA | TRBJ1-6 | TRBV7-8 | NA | TGTGCCAGCAGCTTAGTGCCGGGATCGGTCCATCATTCACCCCTCCACTTT | CASSLVPGSVHHSPLHF
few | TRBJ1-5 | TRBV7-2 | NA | TGTGCCAGCAGCTTAGCGGGGGGAGGGCCCCAGCATTTT | CASSLAGGGPQHF
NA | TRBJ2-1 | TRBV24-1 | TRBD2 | TGTGCCACCAGTGATTCCGGTAGCGGGGGGTTTGAGCAGTTCTTC | CATSDSGSGGFEQFF
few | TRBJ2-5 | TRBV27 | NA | TGTGCCAGCAGTAGAGAGTCGGAGGAGACCCAGTACTTC | CASSRESEETQYF
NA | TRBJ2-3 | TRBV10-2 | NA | TGCGCCAGCAGTCCTAGTCACTACACAGATACGCAGTATTTT | CASSPSHYTDTQYF
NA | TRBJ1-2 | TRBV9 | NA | TGTGCCAGCAGCGGTGTAAGTGGCTACACCTTC | CASSGVSGYTF
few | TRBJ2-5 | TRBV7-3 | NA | TGTGCCAGCAGCTTAGGAGTTGGCAGACAAGAGACCCAGTACTTC | CASSLGVGRQETQYF
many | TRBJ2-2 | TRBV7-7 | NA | TGTGCCAGCAGCTCAACTGGCGGGGAGCTGTTTTTT | CASSSTGGELFF
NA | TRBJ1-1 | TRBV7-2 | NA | TGTGCCAGCAGCTTAGTAGGGGTTGGGGCGTCGGGCACTGAAGCTTTCTTT | CASSLVGVGASGTEAFF
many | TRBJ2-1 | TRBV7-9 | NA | TGTGCCAGCACCTTCGATGAGTACGAGCAGTTCTTC | CASTFDEYEQFF
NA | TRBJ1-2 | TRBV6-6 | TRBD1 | TGTGCCAGTCGTAGGGGGCCGGGTCAAGGGGAAGGCGGCTACACCTTC | CASRRGPGQGEGGYTF
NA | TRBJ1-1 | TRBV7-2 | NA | TGTGCCAGCAGCTTAGGAGGTCCAGGGTTGACTGAAGCTTTCTTT | CASSLGGPGLTEAFF
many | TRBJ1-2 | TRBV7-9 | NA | TGTGCCAGCAGCCCACTCTCGGGCCAGCCTTTATATGGCTACACCTTC | CASSPLSGQPLYGYTF
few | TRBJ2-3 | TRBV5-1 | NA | TGCGCCAGCAGAGGGACAGCGGGGGCAACAGATACGCAGTATTTT | CASRGTAGATDTQYF
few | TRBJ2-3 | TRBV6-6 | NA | TGTGCCAGCAGTAGGAGGGGGGGCACAGATACGCAGTATTTT | CASSRRGGTDTQYF
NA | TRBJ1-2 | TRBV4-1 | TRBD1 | TGCGCCAGCAGCCAAGTAGGGACAGGGAACTATGGCTACACCTTC | CASSQVGTGNYGYTF
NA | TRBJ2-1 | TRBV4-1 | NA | TGCGCCAGCAGCCAACCTACATCTAGGAGCAATGAGCAGTTCTTC | CASSQPTSRSNEQFF
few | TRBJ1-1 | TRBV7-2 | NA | TGTGCCAGCAGCCGCCGATCTGGGGTTGAAGCTTTCTTT | CASSRRSGVEAFF
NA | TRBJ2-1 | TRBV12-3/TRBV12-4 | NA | TGTGCCAGCAGTTTATGGCGGGGGCCAGTCAATGAGCAGTTCTTC | CASSLWRGPVNEQFF
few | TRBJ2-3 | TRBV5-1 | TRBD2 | TGCGCCAGCAGCTTGTCCTGGCGGGGGACCACAGATACGCAGTATTTT | CASSLSWRGTTDTQYF
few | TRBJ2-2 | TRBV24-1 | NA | TGTGCCACCAGTGATCCCGACAGGTCCGCCGGGGAGCTGTTTTTT | CATSDPDRSAGELFF
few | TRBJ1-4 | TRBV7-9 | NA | TGTGCCAGCAGCTTAGTATCCAATGAAAAACTGTTTTTT | CASSLVSNEKLFF
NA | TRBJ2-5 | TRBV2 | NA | TGTGCCAGCACTGCCGGGACAAGGGGAGAGACCCAGTACTTC | CASTAGTRGETQYF
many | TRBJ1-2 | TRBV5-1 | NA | TGCGCCAGCAGTCTCGGGGGACTGGACTATGGCTACACCTTC | CASSLGGLDYGYTF
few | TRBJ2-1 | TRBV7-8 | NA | TGTGCCAGCGGACAGTACAATGAGCAGTTCTTC | CASGQYNEQFF
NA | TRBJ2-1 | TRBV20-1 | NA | TGCAGTGCTTCGAGCGGGCCCTCCTACAATGAGCAGTTCTTC | CSASSGPSYNEQFF
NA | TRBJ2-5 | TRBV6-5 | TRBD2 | TGTGCCAGCAGTTACTCGACTAGCGGGGATAAAGAGACCCAGTACTTC | CASSYSTSGDKETQYF
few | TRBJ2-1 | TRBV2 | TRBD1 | TGTGCCAGCAGTGGGACAGGGAGGAGCTCCTACAATGAGCAGTTCTTC | CASSGTGRSSYNEQFF
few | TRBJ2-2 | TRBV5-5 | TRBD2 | TGTGCCAGCAGCATAAAGCGGGGGGCTCCCGGGGAGCTGTTTTTT | CASSIKRGAPGELFF
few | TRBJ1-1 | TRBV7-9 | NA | TGTGCCAGCAGCTTAGAGGGGAGTCTGGACACTGAAGCTTTCTTT | CASSLEGSLDTEAFF
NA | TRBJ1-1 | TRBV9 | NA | TGTGCCAGCAGCGCGGAGGCAGGGCGCACTGAAGCTTTCTTT | CASSAEAGRTEAFF
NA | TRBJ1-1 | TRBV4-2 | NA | TGTGCCAGCAGCCCAACTCGAACAGAGAACACTGAAGCTTTCTTT | CASSPTRTENTEAFF
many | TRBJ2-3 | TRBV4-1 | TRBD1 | TGCGCCAGCAGCGGGCAGGGACAGGGGTTTGGAGATACGCAGTATTTT | CASSGQGQGFGDTQYF
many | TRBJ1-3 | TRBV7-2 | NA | TGTGCCAGCAGCCCCCGTCCCGTGTCTGGAAACACCATATATTTT | CASSPRPVSGNTIYF
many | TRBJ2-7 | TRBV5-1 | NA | TGCGCCAGCAGCTTTGGAATCTCCTACGAGCAGTACTTC | CASSFGISYEQYF
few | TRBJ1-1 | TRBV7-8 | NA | TGTGCCAGCAGCTTCGGGCAGAGGGCTTTCTTT | CASSFGQRAFF
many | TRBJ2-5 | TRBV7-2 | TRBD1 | TGTGCCAGCAGCTTCGGACAGGGTGGACAGACCCAGTACTTC | CASSFGQGGQTQYF
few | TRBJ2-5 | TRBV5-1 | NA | TGCGCCAGCAGCTCCTGGGCTGGACAGCCCCAAGAGACCCAGTACTTC | CASSSWAGQPQETQYF
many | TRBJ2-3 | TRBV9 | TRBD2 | TGTGCCAGCAGCGTAGCCGGTAGCGGGGGGACAGATACGCAGTATTTT | CASSVAGSGGTDTQYF